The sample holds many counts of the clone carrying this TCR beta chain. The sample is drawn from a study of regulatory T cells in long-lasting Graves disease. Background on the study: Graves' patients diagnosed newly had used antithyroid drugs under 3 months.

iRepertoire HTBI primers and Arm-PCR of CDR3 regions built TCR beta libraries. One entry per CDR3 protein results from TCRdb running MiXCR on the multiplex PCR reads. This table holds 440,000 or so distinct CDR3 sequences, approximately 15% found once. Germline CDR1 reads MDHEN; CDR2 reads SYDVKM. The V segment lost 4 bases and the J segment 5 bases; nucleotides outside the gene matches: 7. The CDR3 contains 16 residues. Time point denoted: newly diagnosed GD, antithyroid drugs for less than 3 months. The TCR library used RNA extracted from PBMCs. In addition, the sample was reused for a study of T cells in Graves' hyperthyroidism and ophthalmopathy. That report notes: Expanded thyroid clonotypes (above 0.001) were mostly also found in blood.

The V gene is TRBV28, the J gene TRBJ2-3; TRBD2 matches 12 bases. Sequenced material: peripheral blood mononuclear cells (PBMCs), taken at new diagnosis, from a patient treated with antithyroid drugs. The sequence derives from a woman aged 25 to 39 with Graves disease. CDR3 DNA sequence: TGTGCCAGCAGTTCAGGACTAGCGGGAAAAGGAGATACGCAGTATTTT. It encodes CASSSGLAGKGDTQYF.